A single sample is the source of the 24 T cell receptor beta chains below, sequenced in a study of technical replicates of blood from a handful of donors. Measured with immunoSEQ multiplex PCR; TCRdb has only the in-frame clones, and not every one. This repertoire shows around 78,000 clones, about 93% found once; its top ten account for over 0.2%. Sequencing was carried out using T cells isolated from PBMCs. Every receptor here comes from a human donor in good health.

The rearrangement joins TRBV7-9 to TRBJ1-5; D unresolved. The germline V gene encodes CDR1 SEHNR and CDR2 FQNEAQ (reference sequence). The germline V and J ends were trimmed by 5 bases and 5 bases, with 7 bases remaining between them. CDR3 length: 12 residues. This chain's CDR3 is CASSVTDQPQHF. The CDR3, as DNA: TGTGCCAGCAGCGTAACTGATCAGCCCCAGCATTTT.

The rearrangement links TRBV5-1 to TRBJ2-1, with 9 bases aligning to TRBD2. The CDR3 consists of 18 residues. Germline V gene sequence: CDR1 SGHRS, CDR2 YFSETQ. The junction had 12 bases not matched to a gene; V was cut back by 5 bases and J by 0 bases. CDR3 in DNA: TGCGCCAGCAGTAGGCTAGCGGGATCCCACTCCTCCTACAATGAGCAGTTCTTC. Protein: CASSRLAGSHSSYNEQFF.

The chain links TRBV4-1 to TRBJ2-1; a possible D gene is TRBD2 (6 bases). V lost 3 bases to trimming and J lost 0 bases, with 15 bases between them. Germline V gene lookup returns CDR1 MGHRA and CDR2 YSYEKL. The CDR3 consists of 17 residues. CDR3 loop: CASSHGAWGVSYNEQFF. The DNA for the CDR3 is TGCGCCAGCAGCCATGGCGCTTGGGGGGTCTCCTACAATGAGCAGTTCTTC.

The chain uses TRBV19 and TRBJ2-7, with no clear D. V was pared by 1 base and J by 6 bases, with 16 bases between. The CDR3 runs to 15 residues. CDR1 is LNHDA, CDR2 SQIVND, per germline (reference sequence). CDR3 nucleotide sequence: TGTGCCAGTAGTATAGTAACTGGCGAGCAGGCCGAGCAGTACTTC. Amino acid sequence: CASSIVTGEQAEQYF.

The rearrangement joins TRBV4-1 to TRBJ2-1, with TRBD2 identical over 8 bases. The CDR3 runs 17 residues. With V trimmed by 1 base and J by 3 bases, 8 bases remained unmatched. The germline V gene has CDR1 MGHRA and CDR2 YSYEKL. Here the CDR3 DNA reads TGCGCCAGCAGCCAAGGGGGAGCGGGAGCCTACTACAATGAGCAGTTCTTC. Translation: CASSQGGAGAYYNEQFF.

The chain recombines TRBV5-6 with TRBJ2-5, with 13 bases identical to TRBD2. Germline V gene lookup returns CDR1 SGHDT and CDR2 YYEEEE. There are 15 residues in the CDR3. The V segment lost 1 base and the J segment 6 bases; nucleotides outside the gene matches: 3. The CDR3: CASSLWTSGSQTQYF. The CDR3 nucleotides read TGTGCCAGCAGCTTGTGGACTAGCGGGAGCCAGACCCAGTACTTC.

The rearrangement joins TRBV15 to TRBJ1-2; weak D call: TRBD1 (5 bases). The CDR3 has 14 amino acids. The V end lost 3 bases, the J end lost 6 bases, and 14 bases lay between the germline ends. Germline-derived CDR1 and CDR2 are LNHNV and YYDKDF (reference sequence). CDR3 amino acids: CATSSPQRGNGYTF. CDR3 nucleotide sequence: TGTGCCACCAGCAGTCCTCAGCGGGGGAATGGCTACACCTTC.

V usage is TRBV2 and J usage is TRBJ1-2, with 8 bases that match TRBD1. Losses at the gene ends were 6 bases for V and 5 bases for J; bases not matched to a gene: 5. The CDR3 loop spans 13 amino acids. The germline V gene encodes CDR1 SNHLY and CDR2 FYNNEI. In nucleotides, the CDR3 is TGTGCCAGCAGAGCCGGGACAGGTTATGGCTACACCTTC. This translates into CASRAGTGYGYTF.

The gene calls are TRBV4-1 and TRBJ2-7; D is perhaps TRBD2 (5 bases). The V end was cut by 0 bases, the J end by 0 bases, with 15 bases between. Germline lookup yields CDR1 MGHRA and CDR2 YSYEKL. This CDR3 has 17 residues. In DNA, the CDR3 is TGCGCCAGCAGCCAAGAAAACGGGAATCGATTCTCCTACGAGCAGTACTTC. Amino acid sequence: CASSQENGNRFSYEQYF.

The V gene is TRBV28, the J gene TRBJ1-5, with 10 positions matching TRBD1. The V segment lost 6 bases and the J segment 0 bases; nucleotides outside the gene matches: 2. The CDR3 is 15 amino acids. The germline gives CDR1 MDHEN, CDR2 SYDVKM. The DNA for the CDR3 is TGTGCCAGCAGGGGACAGGGGTATAGCAATCAGCCCCAGCATTTT. Amino acids: CASRGQGYSNQPQHF.

The V and J genes are TRBV9 and TRBJ2-1; the D gene is possibly TRBD1 (5 bases). The CDR3 covers 15 residues. Germline V lookup: CDR1 SGDLS, CDR2 YYNGEE. The V gene lost 2 bases and the J gene lost 0 bases, with 9 bases spanning the gap. The CDR3 loop reads CASSVGLSSYNEQFF. CDR3 nucleotide sequence: TGTGCCAGCAGCGTGGGGCTAAGCTCCTACAATGAGCAGTTCTTC.

The chain joins TRBV10-1 to TRBJ1-3; D is undetermined. V lost 6 bases, J lost 0 bases, and 9 bases lay in between. From germline, CDR1 is WNHNN and CDR2 SYGVQD (reference sequence). CDR3 size: 14 residues. As DNA, the CDR3 is TGCGCCAGCAGCCAGGCGATCTCTGGAAACACCATATATTTT. Translating it yields CASSQAISGNTIYF.

The rearrangement joins TRBV19 to TRBJ2-3; 7 bases map to TRBD1. This CDR3 has 14 amino acids. Germline-derived CDR1 and CDR2 are LNHDA and SQIVND (reference sequence). J gave up 3 bases and V 4 bases, and 4 bases lay outside the gene matches. This CDR3 is CASSTQGETDTQYF. The CDR3 DNA reads TGTGCCAGTAGTACGCAGGGGGAAACAGATACGCAGTATTTT.

The chain couples TRBV28 to TRBJ1-2; D is unclear. Germline CDR1 MDHEN, CDR2 SYDVKM. Trimming left V 2 bases short and J 6 bases short, with 7 bases between. The CDR3 has 12 amino acids. The CDR3: CASSLGSNGYTF. Here the CDR3 DNA reads TGTGCCAGCAGTTTAGGGAGTAATGGCTACACCTTC.

The V gene is TRBV13, the J gene TRBJ1-2; tentative D call: TRBD1 (5 bases). The CDR3 runs 14 residues. Germline V gives CDR1 PRHDT, CDR2 FYEKMQ (reference sequence). Trimming cost V 0 bases and J 4 bases, with 9 bases left between them. CDR3: CASSLGGRAYGYTF. The CDR3 coding sequence is TGTGCCAGCAGCTTAGGGGGGCGCGCCTATGGCTACACCTTC. The whole variable domain, filled in from reference TRBV13 and TRBJ1-2, reads AAGVIQSPRHLIKEKRETATLKCYPIPRHDTVYWYQQGPGQDPQFLISFYEKMQSDKGSIPDRFSAQQFSDYHSELNMSSLELGDSALYFCASSLGGRAYGYTFGSGTRLTVV.

The J gene is TRBJ2-7, the V gene TRBV5-1; TRBD2 matches at 11 bases. The germline V gene has CDR1 SGHRS and CDR2 YFSETQ. V gave up 4 bases and J gave up 5 bases; unmatched junction bases: 11. This CDR3 contains 16 residues. In DNA form, the CDR3 reads TGCGCCAGCAGCGGCTCCCCCTATAGCGGGGGGGACGAGCAGTACTTC. It encodes CASSGSPYSGGDEQYF. Full variable domain (remainder filled in from reference TRBV5-1 and TRBJ2-7): KAGVTQTPRYLIKTRGQQVTLSCSPISGHRSVSWYQQTPGQGLQFLFEYFSETQRNKGNFPGRFSGRQFSNSRSEMNVSTLELGDSALYLCASSGSPYSGGDEQYFGPGTRLTVT.

This chain uses TRBV5-1 with TRBJ1-2, with D possibly matching TRBD1 (6 bases). Germline V gives CDR1 SGHRS, CDR2 YFSETQ. The CDR3 consists of 14 residues. V was shortened by 0 bases and J by 0 bases, with 6 bases between the two germline ends. The CDR3 sequence: CASSLDRANYGYTF. The CDR3 nucleotides read TGCGCCAGCAGCTTGGACAGGGCTAACTATGGCTACACCTTC.

The CDR3 spells CASSLESGVEAFF. For the CDR3, the DNA is TGCGCCAGCAGCTTGGAATCAGGGGTTGAGGCTTTCTTT. This chain connects TRBV5-1 to TRBJ1-1; TRBD1 might be the D (6 bases). The CDR3 spans 13 residues. Germline values: CDR1 SGHRS, CDR2 YFSETQ. Trimming stripped 0 bases from V and 11 bases from J, with 14 bases between.

The rearrangement links TRBV7-3 to TRBJ2-2; TRBD1 matches at 8 bases. Germline CDR1 SGHTA, CDR2 FQGTGA. Trimming at V came to 8 bases and at J to 0 bases, leaving 2 bases not matched to a gene. This CDR3 is 14 amino acids long. The CDR3 nucleotides read TGTGCCAGCGCAGGGGGCCCGAACACCGGGGAGCTGTTTTTT. This gives the protein CASAGGPNTGELFF.

The rearrangement uses TRBV11-2 and TRBJ2-4; 12 nucleotides align to TRBD2. This CDR3 spans 17 amino acids. CDR1 and CDR2 from the germline V gene are SGHAT and FQNNGV. V shed 5 bases, J shed 0 bases, and the junction held 5 bases outside the gene matches. The DNA for the CDR3 is TGTGCCAGCAGCAGCGGACTAGCGGGATCAGCCAAAAACATTCAGTACTTC. It translates to CASSSGLAGSAKNIQYF.

The genes are TRBV2 and TRBJ1-5; D is unclear. CDR3 length: 13 amino acids. Per germline, CDR1 SNHLY and CDR2 FYNNEI. Trimming stripped 7 bases from V and 0 bases from J, with 7 bases between. The CDR3 region is CASKRDSNQPQHF. CDR3 nucleotides: TGTGCCAGCAAACGGGATAGCAATCAGCCCCAGCATTTT.

V and J are TRBV29-1 and TRBJ2-7; 9 positions match TRBD1. V lost 7 bases, J lost 5 bases, and 12 bases stayed unmatched. Per the germline V gene, CDR1 is SQVTM and CDR2 is ANQGSEA. This CDR3 is 14 amino acids long. The CDR3 loop reads CSAEAGTGIDEQYF. The CDR3, as DNA: TGCAGCGCAGAAGCCGGGACAGGGATCGACGAGCAGTACTTC.

The chain combines TRBV6-4 with TRBJ2-7; TRBD1 matches 12 bases. CDR3 length: 14 amino acids. Germline trimming cut 6 bases from V and 9 bases from J; bases unmatched to any gene: 9. CDR1 is MRHNA and CDR2 is SNTAGT in the germline V gene. CDR3 sequence reads: CASRGDRGPETQYF. The CDR3 DNA follows: TGTGCCAGCAGAGGGGACAGGGGGCCGGAGACGCAGTACTTC.

This rearrangement joins TRBV6-1 to TRBJ2-2; 7 nucleotides align to TRBD1. Germline V gene sequence: CDR1 MNHNS, CDR2 SASEGT. This CDR3 spans 18 amino acids. Trimming at V came to 3 bases and at J to 6 bases, leaving 16 bases not matched to a gene. The DNA of the CDR3 is TGTGCCAGCAGTGATCGTTGGACCGCGACAGGGATTTCCGGGGAGCTGTTTTTT. Residues: CASSDRWTATGISGELFF.